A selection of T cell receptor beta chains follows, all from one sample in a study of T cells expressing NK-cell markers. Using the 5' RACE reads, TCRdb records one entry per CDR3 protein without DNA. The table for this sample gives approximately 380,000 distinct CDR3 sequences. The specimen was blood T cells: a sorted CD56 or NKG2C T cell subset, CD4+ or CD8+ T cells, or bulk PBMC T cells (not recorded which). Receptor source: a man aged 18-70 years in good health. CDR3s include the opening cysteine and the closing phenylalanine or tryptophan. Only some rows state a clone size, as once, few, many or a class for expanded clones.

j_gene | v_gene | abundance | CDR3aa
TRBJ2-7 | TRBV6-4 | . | CASSYDGTGTYEQYF
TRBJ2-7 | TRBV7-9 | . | CASSLMTGTYEQYF
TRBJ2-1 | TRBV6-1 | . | CASNPTGGPYNEQFF
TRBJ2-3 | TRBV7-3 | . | CASSRTVQDTQYF
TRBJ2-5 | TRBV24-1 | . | CATSDPTGSVTGTQYF
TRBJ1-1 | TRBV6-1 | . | CASSLLSQAFF
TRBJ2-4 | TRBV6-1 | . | CATSVEGVAKNIQYF
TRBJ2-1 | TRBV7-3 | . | CASSLNGGGYYNEQFF
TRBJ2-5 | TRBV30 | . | CAWSVTGWETQYF
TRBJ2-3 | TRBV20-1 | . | CSASATSLGADTQYF
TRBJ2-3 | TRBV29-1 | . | CSVQYTDTQYF
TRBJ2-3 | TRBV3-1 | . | CAVRVPGLAGGSTDTQYF
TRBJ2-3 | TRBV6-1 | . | CASRATSGGFSDTQYF
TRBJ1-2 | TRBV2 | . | CASTRTGGPYGYTF
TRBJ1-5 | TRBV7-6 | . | CASSLAENQPQHF
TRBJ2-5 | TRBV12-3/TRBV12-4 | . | CASSRPGLRGAQETQYF
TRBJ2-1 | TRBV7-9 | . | CASSRTDNEQFF
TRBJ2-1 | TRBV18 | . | CASSPKGSLSSDEQFF
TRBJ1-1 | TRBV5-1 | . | CASSRGDRMNTEAFF
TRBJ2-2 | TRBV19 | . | CATRATGDGNTGELFF
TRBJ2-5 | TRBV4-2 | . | CASSQAETSRTQYF
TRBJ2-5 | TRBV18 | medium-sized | CASSPPRSSEFQETQYF
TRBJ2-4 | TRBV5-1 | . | CASSEGSARDIQYF
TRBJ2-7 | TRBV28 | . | CAASRDSYEQYF
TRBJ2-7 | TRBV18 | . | CASSPGTGLAYEQYF
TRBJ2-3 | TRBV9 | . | CASSVFEGATDTQYF